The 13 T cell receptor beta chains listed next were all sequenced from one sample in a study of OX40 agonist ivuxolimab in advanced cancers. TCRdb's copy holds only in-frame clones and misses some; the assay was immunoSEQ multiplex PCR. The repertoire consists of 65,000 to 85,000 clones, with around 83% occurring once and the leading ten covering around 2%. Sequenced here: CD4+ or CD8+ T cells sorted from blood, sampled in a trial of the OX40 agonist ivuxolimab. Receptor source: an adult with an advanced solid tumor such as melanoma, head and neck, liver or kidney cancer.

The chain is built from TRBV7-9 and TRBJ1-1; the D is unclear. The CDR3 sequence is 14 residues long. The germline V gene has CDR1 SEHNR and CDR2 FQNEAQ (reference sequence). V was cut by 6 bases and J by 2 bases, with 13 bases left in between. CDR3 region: CASRYNAGNTEAFF. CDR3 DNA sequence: TGTGCCAGCAGATATAACGCAGGAAACACTGAAGCTTTCTTT.

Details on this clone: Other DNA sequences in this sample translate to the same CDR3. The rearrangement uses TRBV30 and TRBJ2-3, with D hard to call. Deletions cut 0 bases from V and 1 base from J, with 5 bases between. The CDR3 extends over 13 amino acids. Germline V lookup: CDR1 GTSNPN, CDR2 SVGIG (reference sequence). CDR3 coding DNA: TGTGCCTGGAGTGTAAGCCGCACAGATACGCAGTATTTT. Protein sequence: CAWSVSRTDTQYF.

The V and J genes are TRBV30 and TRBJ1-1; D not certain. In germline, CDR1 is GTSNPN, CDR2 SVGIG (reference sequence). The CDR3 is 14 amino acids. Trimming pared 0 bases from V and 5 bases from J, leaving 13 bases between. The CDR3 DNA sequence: TGTGCCTGGAGTGTACGGAGGGCCGCGACTGAAGCTTTCTTT. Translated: CAWSVRRAATEAFF.

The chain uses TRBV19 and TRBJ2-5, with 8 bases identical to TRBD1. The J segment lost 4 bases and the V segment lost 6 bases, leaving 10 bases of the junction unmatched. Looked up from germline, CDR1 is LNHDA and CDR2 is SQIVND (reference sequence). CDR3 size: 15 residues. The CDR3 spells CASSQTGVLGETQYF. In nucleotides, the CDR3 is TGTGCCAGTAGCCAGACAGGGGTGTTGGGAGAGACCCAGTACTTC.

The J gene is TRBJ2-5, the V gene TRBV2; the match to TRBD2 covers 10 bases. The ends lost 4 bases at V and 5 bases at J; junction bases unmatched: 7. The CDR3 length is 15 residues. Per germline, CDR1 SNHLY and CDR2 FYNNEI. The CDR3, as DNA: TGTGCCAGCAGTGGGGGTAGCGGGAGGCATGAGACCCAGTACTTC. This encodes CASSGGSGRHETQYF.

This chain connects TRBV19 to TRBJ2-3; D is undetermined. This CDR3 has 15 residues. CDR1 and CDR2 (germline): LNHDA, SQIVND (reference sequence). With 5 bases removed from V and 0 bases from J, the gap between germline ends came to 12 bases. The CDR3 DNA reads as TGTGCCAGTAGTGAGACCCCAGCTAGCACAGATACGCAGTATTTT. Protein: CASSETPASTDTQYF. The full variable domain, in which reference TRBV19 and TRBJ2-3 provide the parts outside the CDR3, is DGGITQSPKYLFRKEGQNVTLSCEQNLNHDAMYWYRQDPGQGLRLIYYSQIVNDFQKGDIAEGYSVSREKKESFPLTVTSAQKNPTAFYLCASSETPASTDTQYFGPGTRLTVL.

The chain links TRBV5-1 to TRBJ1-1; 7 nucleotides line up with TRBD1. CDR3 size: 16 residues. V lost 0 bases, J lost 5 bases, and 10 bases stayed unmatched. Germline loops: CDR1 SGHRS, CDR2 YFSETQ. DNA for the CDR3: TGCGCCAGCAGCTTGGTACAGGGGCCTTGGGGGACTGAAGCTTTCTTT. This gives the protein CASSLVQGPWGTEAFF.

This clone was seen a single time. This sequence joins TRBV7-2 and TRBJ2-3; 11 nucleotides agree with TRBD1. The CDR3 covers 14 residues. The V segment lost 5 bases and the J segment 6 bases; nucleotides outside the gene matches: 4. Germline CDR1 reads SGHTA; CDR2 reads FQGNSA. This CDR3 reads CASSPGTGGDTQYF. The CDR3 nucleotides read TGTGCCAGCAGCCCCGGGACAGGGGGGGATACGCAGTATTTT. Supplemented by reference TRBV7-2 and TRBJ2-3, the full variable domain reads GAGVSQSPSNKVTEKGKDVELRCDPISGHTALYWYRQSLGQGLEFLIYFQGNSAPDKSGLPSDRFSAERTGGSVSTLTIQRTQQEDSAVYLCASSPGTGGDTQYFGPGTRLTVL.

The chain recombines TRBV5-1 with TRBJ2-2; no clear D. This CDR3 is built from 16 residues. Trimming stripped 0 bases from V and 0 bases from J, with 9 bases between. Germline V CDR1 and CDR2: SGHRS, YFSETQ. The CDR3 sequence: CASSLVFTANTGELFF. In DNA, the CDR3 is TGCGCCAGCAGCTTGGTCTTCACCGCGAACACCGGGGAGCTGTTTTTT.

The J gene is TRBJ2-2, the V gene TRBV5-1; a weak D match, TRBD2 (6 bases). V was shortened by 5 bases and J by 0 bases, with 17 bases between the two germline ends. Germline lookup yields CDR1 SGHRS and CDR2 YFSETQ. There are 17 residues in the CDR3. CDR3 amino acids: CASSAGGTGANTGELFF. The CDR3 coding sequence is TGCGCCAGCAGTGCCGGGGGAACCGGCGCGAACACCGGGGAGCTGTTTTTT.

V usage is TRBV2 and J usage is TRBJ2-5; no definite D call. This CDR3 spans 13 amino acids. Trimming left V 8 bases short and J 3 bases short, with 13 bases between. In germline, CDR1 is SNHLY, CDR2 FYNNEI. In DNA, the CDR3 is TGTGCCAGCGGAATCGGAACTAAAGAGACCCAGTACTTC. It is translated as CASGIGTKETQYF.

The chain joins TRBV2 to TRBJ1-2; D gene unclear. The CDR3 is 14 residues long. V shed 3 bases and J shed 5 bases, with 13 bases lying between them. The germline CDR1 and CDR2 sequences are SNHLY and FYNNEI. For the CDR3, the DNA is TGTGCCAGCAGTGATGGCACAGACGGATATGGCTACACCTTC. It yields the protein CASSDGTDGYGYTF.

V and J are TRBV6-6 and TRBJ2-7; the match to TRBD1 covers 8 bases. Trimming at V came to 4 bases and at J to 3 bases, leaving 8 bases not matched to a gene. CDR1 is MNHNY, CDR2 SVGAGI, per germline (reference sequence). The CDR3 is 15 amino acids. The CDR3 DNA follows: TGTGCCAGCAGTTCCCTCCGGACAGGGAGCTACGAGCAGTACTTC. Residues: CASSSLRTGSYEQYF.